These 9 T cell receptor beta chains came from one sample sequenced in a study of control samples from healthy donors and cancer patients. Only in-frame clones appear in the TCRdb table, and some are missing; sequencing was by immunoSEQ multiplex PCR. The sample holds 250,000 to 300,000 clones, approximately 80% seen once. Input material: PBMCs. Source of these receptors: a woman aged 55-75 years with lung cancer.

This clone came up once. The CDR3 sequence is CASRPGPAGEQFF. Here the CDR3 DNA reads TGCGCCAGCAGACCCGGGCCAGCGGGTGAGCAGTTCTTC. The chain uses TRBV10-1 and TRBJ2-1, with D possibly matching TRBD2 (6 bases). Germline CDR1 WNHNN, CDR2 SYGVQD (reference sequence). V lost 6 bases and J lost 9, with 15 bases in between. This CDR3 comprises 13 residues.

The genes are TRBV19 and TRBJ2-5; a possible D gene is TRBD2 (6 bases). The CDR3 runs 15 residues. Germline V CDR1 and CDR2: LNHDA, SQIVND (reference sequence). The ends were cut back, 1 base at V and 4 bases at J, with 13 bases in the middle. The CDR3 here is CASSIARGGTETQYF. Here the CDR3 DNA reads TGTGCCAGTAGTATAGCCCGGGGAGGAACAGAGACCCAGTACTTC.

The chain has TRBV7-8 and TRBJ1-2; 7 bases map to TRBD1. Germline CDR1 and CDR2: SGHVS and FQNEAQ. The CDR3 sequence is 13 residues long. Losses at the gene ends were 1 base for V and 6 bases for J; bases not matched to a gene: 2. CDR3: CASSLGQGDGYTF. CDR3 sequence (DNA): TGTGCCAGCAGCTTAGGGCAGGGGGATGGCTACACCTTC. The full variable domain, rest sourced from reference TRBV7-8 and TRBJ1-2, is GAGVSQSPRYKVAKRGQDVALRCDPISGHVSLFWYQQALGQGPEFLTYFQNEAQLDKSGLPSDRFFAERPEGSVSTLKIQRTQQEDSAVYLCASSLGQGDGYTFGSGTRLTVV.

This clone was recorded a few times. Here the CDR3 reads CASSYFGQGETEAFF. For the CDR3, the DNA is TGTGCCAGCAGTTACTTCGGGCAGGGCGAGACTGAAGCTTTCTTT. V usage is TRBV6-5 and J usage is TRBJ1-1, with D possibly being TRBD1 (5 bases). V was cut by 1 base and J by 5 bases, with 14 bases left in between. The CDR3 totals 15 residues. Germline loops: CDR1 MNHEY, CDR2 SVGAGI.

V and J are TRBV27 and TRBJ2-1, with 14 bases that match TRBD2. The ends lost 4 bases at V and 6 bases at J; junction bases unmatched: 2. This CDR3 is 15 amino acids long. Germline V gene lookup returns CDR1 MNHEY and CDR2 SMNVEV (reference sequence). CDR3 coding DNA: TGTGCCAGCAGTTATGGACTAGCGGGGGGCAATGAGCAGTTCTTC. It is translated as CASSYGLAGGNEQFF.

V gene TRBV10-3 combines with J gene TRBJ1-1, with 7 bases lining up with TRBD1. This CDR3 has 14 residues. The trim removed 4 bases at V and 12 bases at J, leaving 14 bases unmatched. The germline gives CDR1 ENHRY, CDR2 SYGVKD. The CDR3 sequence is CAISGGTASVRPFF. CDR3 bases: TGTGCCATCAGTGGGGGGACAGCGTCCGTTCGTCCTTTCTTT.

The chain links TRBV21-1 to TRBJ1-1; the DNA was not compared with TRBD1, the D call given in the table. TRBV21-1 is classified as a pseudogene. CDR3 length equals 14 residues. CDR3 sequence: CAGSKKTGNTEAFF. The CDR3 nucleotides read TGTGCCGGCAGCAAAAAAACAGGGAACACTGAAGCTTTCTTT.

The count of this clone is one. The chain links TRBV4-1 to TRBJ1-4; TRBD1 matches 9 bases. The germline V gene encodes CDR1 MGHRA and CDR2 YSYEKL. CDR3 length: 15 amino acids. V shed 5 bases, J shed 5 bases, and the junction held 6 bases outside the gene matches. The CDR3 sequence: CASSDAGTGNEKLFF. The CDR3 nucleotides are TGCGCCAGCAGCGATGCCGGGACAGGGAATGAAAAACTGTTTTTT.

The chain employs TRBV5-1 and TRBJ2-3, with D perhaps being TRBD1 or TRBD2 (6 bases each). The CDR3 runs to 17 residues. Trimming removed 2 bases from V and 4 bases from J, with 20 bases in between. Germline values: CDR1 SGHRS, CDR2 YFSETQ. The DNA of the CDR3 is TGCGCCAGCAGCTTTAACCCCGGGGGCTCAGCCCCAGATACGCAGTATTTT. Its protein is CASSFNPGGSAPDTQYF. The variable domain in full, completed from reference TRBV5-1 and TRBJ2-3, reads KAGVTQTPRYLIKTRGQQVTLSCSPISGHRSVSWYQQTPGQGLQFLFEYFSETQRNKGNFPGRFSGRQFSNSRSEMNVSTLELGDSALYLCASSFNPGGSAPDTQYFGPGTRLTVL.